The present T cell receptor (beta chain) was sequenced within a study of cytomegalovirus exposure and HLA in healthy donors. As for this clone: Its cognate antigen is unknown.

The study ran its PCR with 60 Vbeta and 13 Jbeta primers. Assay: immunoSEQ multiplex PCR; the TCRdb copy retains only in-frame clones and omits some. The table records 160,000 or so clones, approximately 77% of them present only once. V gave up 0 bases and J gave up 7 bases; unmatched junction bases: 5. The CDR3 covers 15 residues. The germline V gene has CDR1 SGHRS and CDR2 YFSETQ. General study points: TCR sequences were mostly rare, though some public TCRs occurred in many donors. Analysis was performed later, and it showed HLA-associated TCR beta chains to be more clonally expanded than equally common others. Based on reports, TCR beta sequences accurately predicted HLA-A and HLA-B alleles for most subjects.

Sequenced material: PBMCs. The gene calls are TRBV5-1 and TRBJ2-5; 11 nucleotides line up with TRBD2. The sequence came from a man aged 45-65 years in good health and CMV-seropositive. The CDR3: CASSLDSGGAGTQYF. The CDR3 DNA is TGCGCCAGCAGCTTGGATAGCGGGGGGGCCGGGACCCAGTACTTC. Complete variable domain (other parts from reference TRBV5-1 and TRBJ2-5): KAGVTQTPRYLIKTRGQQVTLSCSPISGHRSVSWYQQTPGQGLQFLFEYFSETQRNKGNFPGRFSGRQFSNSRSEMNVSTLELGDSALYLCASSLDSGGAGTQYFGPGTRLLVL.